This T cell receptor beta chain was sequenced for a study of blood T cell repertoires in COVID-19. The overall study: Acute-phase and convalescent COVID-19 samples originated in the United States, Italy and Spain. From T cells, B-cell-depleted T cells, or PBMCs came the material, which was cDNA or gDNA.

Turning to this clone: Other nucleotide sequences in the sample specify the same CDR3.

CDR3 length: 14 residues. Per germline, CDR1 SGDLS and CDR2 YYNGEE. V shed 3 bases, J shed 5 bases, and the junction held 3 bases outside the gene matches. Original analysis: Amplification with reference gene primers provided the estimates of nucleated cell counts. Some clones are missing from TCRdb's copy, which holds only in-frame ones; the method was immunoSEQ multiplex PCR. V and J calls and clone size are copied from that table; D and trimming were computed from the DNA. Of about 190,000 clones in the sample, about nine tenths are singletons; the top ten hold about 1.6%. The clonotype was recovered from a man aged 18 to 30 with active or convalescent COVID-19. The chain has TRBV9 and TRBJ2-1; 9 nucleotides line up with TRBD2. The sequenced material came from peripheral blood. CDR3: CASSASGANNEQFF. CDR3 nucleotides: TGTGCCAGCAGCGCTAGCGGGGCTAACAATGAGCAGTTCTTC.